The clone carrying this TCR beta chain showed up many times. Its antigen is still unknown. From the 5' RACE reads, TCRdb called clonotypes with MiXCR, one entry per CDR3 protein. The sample gives 71,000 or so distinct CDR3 sequences, about 13% of which show up once; 4.5% to 5.5% is in the top ten. The sample is drawn from a study of neurological immune-mediated disorders. Whole-study findings and limits: Whereas HTLV-1-associated myelopathy showed the most TCR clonal expansion, multiple sclerosis showed the least, with levels below those of healthy controls. No CDR3 amino acid sequences were shared by expanded clones across subjects, suggesting private repertoires in all groups.

CDR1 and CDR2 (germline): ENHRY, SYGVKD. The CDR3 has 15 amino acids. J lost 4 bases, V lost 5 bases, and 9 bases had no gene match. Described time point: longitudinal time-point 1 (baseline). Sequencing was done on a sample of PBMCs. The chain has TRBV10-3 and TRBJ2-3, with 7 nucleotides matching TRBD2. The sequence derives from a female donor with HTLV-1-associated myelopathy (HAM/TSP). The CDR3 DNA reads as TGTGCCATCAGTATCAGCGGGACCCCCGCAGATACGCAGTATTTT. Translation gives CAISISGTPADTQYF.